The 5 T cell receptor beta chains below come from one sample, sequenced in a study of CXCR3-negative and CXCR3-positive naive CD8 T cells. Study results and limitations: Naive cells positive for CXCR3 carried more hydrophobic TRB CDR3s than CXCR3-negative ones.

No cognate antigen is known for these TCRs. Via 5' RACE with UMI labels, TRB cDNA libraries were prepared. TCRdb reanalyzed the 5' RACE reads and collapses them to one entry per CDR3 protein, without DNA. The sample's table shows 75,000 to 100,000 distinct CDR3 sequences. The sequencing input was naive CXCR3+ CD8+ T cells from blood. Sample subset: CD45RO-CCR7+CD27+CD95- naive CD8+ T cells expressing CXCR3 (TNR3+). These receptor sequences come from a human donor in good health. Some clones in this sample may be carry-over from other donors' samples.

The J gene is TRBJ2-1, the V gene TRBV28; TCRdb picks TRBD1, but there is no DNA to check that call. The CDR3 is made up of 15 amino acids. Germline CDR1 and CDR2: MDHEN and SYDVKM. The CDR3 loop reads CASSFRTDSYNEQFF.

The gene calls are TRBV10-3 and TRBJ2-6. Germline values: CDR1 ENHRY, CDR2 SYGVKD. This CDR3 is built from 14 residues. The CDR3 protein is CAIRDSSGANVLTF.

The genes are TRBV7-8 and TRBJ2-7; TCRdb's D gene call, TRBD1, goes unchecked for lack of DNA. The CDR3 runs 16 residues. Germline V CDR1 and CDR2: SGHVS, FQNEAQ. CDR3 loop: CASSLGGGLYQGEQYF.

V and J are TRBV6-5 and TRBJ1-1; checking the TCRdb D call of TRBD1 is not possible without DNA. CDR1 is MNHEY and CDR2 is SVGAGI in the germline V gene. The CDR3 runs 13 residues. CDR3: CASIKDSNTEAFF.

The chain has TRBV7-9 and TRBJ2-2. The CDR3 runs 11 residues. From germline, CDR1 is SEHNR and CDR2 FQNEAQ (reference sequence). The CDR3 here is CASTITGELFF.